The 20 T cell receptor beta chains in this list originate from one sample, sequenced in a study of cytotoxic CD8 clonotypes in ibrutinib-treated CLL. Here immunoSEQ multiplex PCR was the method, and the copy in TCRdb shows in-frame clones only, minus some. The sample lists fewer than 400,000 clones; 60% to 80% were seen once. The sequencing used PBMCs, collected after 36 months of ibrutinib treatment. All receptors come from a human donor with chronic lymphocytic leukemia.

The gene calls are TRBV6-5 and TRBJ1-4; a weak D match, TRBD1 (5 bases). The V gene lost 5 bases and the J gene lost 8 bases, with 18 bases spanning the gap. Germline CDR1 and CDR2: MNHEY and SVGAGI. The CDR3 loop spans 15 amino acids. DNA of the CDR3: TGTGCCAGCAGTCCTTCGGAAGGGGTTTTGGAAAAACTGTTTTTT. It is translated as CASSPSEGVLEKLFF.

The chain employs TRBV29-1 and TRBJ1-1; D unclear. Germline CDR1 reads SQVTM; CDR2 reads ANQGSEA. The CDR3 is 12 residues long. V was clipped by 8 bases and J by 5 bases, with 15 bases between them. The CDR3 is CSILGGFTEAFF. CDR3 coding DNA: TGCAGCATCCTGGGAGGGTTTACTGAAGCTTTCTTT.

The J gene is TRBJ2-2, the V gene TRBV9; TRBD2 is a possible D gene (7 bases). The V gene's germline CDR1 is SGDLS and CDR2 YYNGEE. Trimming stripped 0 bases from V and 1 base from J, with 13 bases between. This CDR3 has 17 amino acids. In DNA form, the CDR3 reads TGTGCCAGCAGCGTAGTATCCGGGGGGCGGAACACCGGGGAGCTGTTTTTT. Residues: CASSVVSGGRNTGELFF.

V is TRBV7-3 and J is TRBJ2-1; TRBD2 matches 11 bases. Germline loops: CDR1 SGHTA, CDR2 FQGTGA. V was clipped by 0 bases and J by 9 bases; unmatched bases: 4. CDR3 size: 15 residues. CDR3 amino acids: CASSLTSSGRTEQFF. The CDR3 nucleotides read TGTGCCAGCAGCTTAACGTCTAGCGGGAGGACTGAGCAGTTCTTC. Based on the CDR3 plus reference TRBV7-3 and TRBJ2-1, the full variable domain is GAGVSQTPSNKVTEKGKYVELRCDPISGHTALYWYRQSLGQGPEFLIYFQGTGAADDSGLPNDRFFAVRPEGSVSTLKIQRTERGDSAVYLCASSLTSSGRTEQFFGPGTRLTVL.

The chain couples TRBV7-2 to TRBJ2-1, with TRBD2 matching over 11 bases. CDR1 is SGHTA, CDR2 FQGNSA, per germline. The CDR3 is 20 amino acids. Unmatched junction bases numbered 14, after V lost 0 bases and J lost 4 bases. The CDR3 DNA reads as TGTGCCAGCAGCTTAGCGGGGACTAGCGGAGGAGCCCGACCTTACAATGAGCAGTTCTTC. Translated: CASSLAGTSGGARPYNEQFF.

This clone turned up a few times. This rearrangement joins TRBV10-1 to TRBJ2-7, with 8 positions matching TRBD1. The J segment lost 5 bases and the V segment lost 8 bases, leaving 5 bases of the junction unmatched. Germline assignment: CDR1 WNHNN and CDR2 SYGVQD (reference sequence). CDR3 length: 12 amino acids. As DNA, the CDR3 is TGCGCCAGCGGCCTGGACAGGGACGAGCAGTACTTC. Protein: CASGLDRDEQYF.

The rearrangement joins TRBV6-1 to TRBJ1-5; D is unresolved. The V gene's germline CDR1 is MNHNS and CDR2 SASEGT. V dropped 6 bases and J dropped 5 bases, with 11 bases sitting between them. This CDR3 spans 13 amino acids. The CDR3 here is CASSPLTHQPQHF. The CDR3 DNA is TGTGCCAGCAGCCCCCTCACCCATCAGCCCCAGCATTTT.

The gene calls are TRBV10-3 and TRBJ2-2, with 10 bases fitting TRBD1. The V gene end was trimmed by 10 bases and the J gene end by 4 bases; junction bases not matched to a gene: 9. Germline V gene lookup returns CDR1 ENHRY and CDR2 SYGVKD. The CDR3 is 15 residues long. CDR3 protein: CATTTGGEGTGELFF. The CDR3 DNA reads TGTGCCACCACGACAGGGGGCGAGGGCACCGGGGAGCTGTTTTTT.

This clone was counted only a few times. The chain combines TRBV28 with TRBJ2-7, with D perhaps matching TRBD1 (6 bases). Germline CDR1 reads MDHEN; CDR2 reads SYDVKM. CDR3 size: 14 residues. Trimming left V 8 bases short and J 3 bases short, with 17 bases between. DNA for the CDR3: TGTGCCAGCTTCAGCGCAGGGGCTCACTACGAGCAGTACTTC. Protein: CASFSAGAHYEQYF.

The CDR3 nucleotides read TGCGCCAGCAGCTTGGGAGGAGGGACCTACACTGAAGCTTTCTTT. Translated, it gives CASSLGGGTYTEAFF. The V gene is TRBV5-1, the J gene TRBJ1-1, with D possibly matching TRBD1 (5 bases). The germline CDR1 and CDR2 sequences are SGHRS and YFSETQ. Trimming shortened V by 0 bases and J by 3 bases, and 12 bases separated the two germline ends. The CDR3 is 15 amino acids.

The chain recombines TRBV5-6 with TRBJ2-7; D is ambiguous. V was shortened by 4 bases and J by 8 bases, with 10 bases between the two germline ends. CDR1 is SGHDT and CDR2 is YYEEEE in the germline V gene. The CDR3 covers 11 residues. CDR3 sequence reads: CASSLTTQQYF. The CDR3 region has the DNA TGTGCCAGCAGCCTAACAACCCAGCAGTACTTC.

The rearrangement joins TRBV29-1 to TRBJ2-2; 9 bases line up with TRBD2. V lost 7 bases to trimming and J lost 6 bases; unmatched junction nucleotides: 9. Per germline, CDR1 SQVTM and CDR2 ANQGSEA. This CDR3 contains 14 residues. CDR3 sequence (DNA): TGCAGCGCGACCGGGACTAGCATGGCCGGGGAGCTGTTTTTT. Encoded protein: CSATGTSMAGELFF.

J is TRBJ2-7 and V is TRBV27; 8 positions match TRBD1. V lost 3 bases, J lost 2 bases, and 6 bases stayed unmatched. Germline CDR1 and CDR2: MNHEY and SMNVEV (reference sequence). The CDR3 runs 15 residues. DNA for the CDR3: TGTGCCAGCAGTTTTGAAGGGACAGGAGCCTACGAGCAGTACTTC. Protein product: CASSFEGTGAYEQYF.

The V gene is TRBV29-1, the J gene TRBJ2-5; possibly TRBD2 for D (5 bases). The germline CDR1 and CDR2 sequences are SQVTM and ANQGSEA. The V end lost 1 base, the J end lost 4 bases, and 10 bases lay between the germline ends. The CDR3 is 13 residues long. For the CDR3, the DNA is TGCAGCGTTGAAGGGGGTGGAGGAGAGACCCAGTACTTC. Translating it yields CSVEGGGGETQYF.

The chain joins TRBV19 to TRBJ1-4; D is possibly TRBD1 (5 bases). The CDR3 spans 13 residues. Trimming cost V 2 bases and J 5 bases, with 6 bases left between them. CDR1 LNHDA and CDR2 SQIVND come from the germline V gene (reference sequence). CDR3 region: CASSIRGNEKLFF. The CDR3 nucleotides read TGTGCCAGTAGTATACGGGGGAATGAAAAACTGTTTTTT.

The chain couples TRBV5-4 to TRBJ2-7; D is possibly TRBD1 (6 bases). This CDR3 spans 13 amino acids. Trimming removed 4 bases from V and 3 bases from J, with 11 bases in between. Germline loops: CDR1 SGHNT, CDR2 YYREEE (reference sequence). The CDR3 sequence is CASSLGADYEQYF. CDR3 sequence (DNA): TGTGCCAGCAGCCTGGGGGCAGACTACGAGCAGTACTTC.

Here the CDR3 DNA reads TGTGCCAGTAGTCGTCAAGCGAGGGAGCAGTTCTTC. This gives the protein CASSRQAREQFF. V and J are TRBV19 and TRBJ2-1; D remains ambiguous. CDR1 is LNHDA, CDR2 SQIVND, per germline (reference sequence). V was cut by 5 bases and J by 10 bases, with 12 bases left in between. This CDR3 is 12 amino acids long.

This clone came up a few times. This chain uses TRBV4-1 with TRBJ2-3; possible D gene TRBD2, 5 bases. The CDR3 length is 15 residues. The V end was cut by 4 bases, the J end by 6 bases, with 17 bases between. CDR1 is MGHRA, CDR2 YSYEKL, per germline. The CDR3 here is CASSPLRLERDTQYF. The CDR3 DNA reads TGCGCCAGCAGCCCGCTCCGACTTGAGCGGGATACGCAGTATTTT.

J is TRBJ1-1 and V is TRBV19, with 10 bases aligning to TRBD1. Germline V CDR1 and CDR2: LNHDA, SQIVND (reference sequence). The CDR3 length is 16 residues. V lost 7 bases and J lost 4; bases outside the gene matches: 12. The chain's CDR3 is CASTDILRQGATEAFF. The CDR3, as DNA: TGTGCCAGTACTGATATTCTAAGACAGGGGGCCACTGAAGCTTTCTTT.

This clone turned up a few times. J is TRBJ2-7 and V is TRBV10-3, with 9 bases identical to TRBD1. The CDR3 runs to 13 residues. The V gene's germline CDR1 is ENHRY and CDR2 SYGVKD. J was trimmed by 5 bases and V by 8 bases; bases with no gene match: 7. DNA of the CDR3: TGTGCCATCGGGAGCAACAGGGGGCACGAGCAGTACTTC. This codes for CAIGSNRGHEQYF.